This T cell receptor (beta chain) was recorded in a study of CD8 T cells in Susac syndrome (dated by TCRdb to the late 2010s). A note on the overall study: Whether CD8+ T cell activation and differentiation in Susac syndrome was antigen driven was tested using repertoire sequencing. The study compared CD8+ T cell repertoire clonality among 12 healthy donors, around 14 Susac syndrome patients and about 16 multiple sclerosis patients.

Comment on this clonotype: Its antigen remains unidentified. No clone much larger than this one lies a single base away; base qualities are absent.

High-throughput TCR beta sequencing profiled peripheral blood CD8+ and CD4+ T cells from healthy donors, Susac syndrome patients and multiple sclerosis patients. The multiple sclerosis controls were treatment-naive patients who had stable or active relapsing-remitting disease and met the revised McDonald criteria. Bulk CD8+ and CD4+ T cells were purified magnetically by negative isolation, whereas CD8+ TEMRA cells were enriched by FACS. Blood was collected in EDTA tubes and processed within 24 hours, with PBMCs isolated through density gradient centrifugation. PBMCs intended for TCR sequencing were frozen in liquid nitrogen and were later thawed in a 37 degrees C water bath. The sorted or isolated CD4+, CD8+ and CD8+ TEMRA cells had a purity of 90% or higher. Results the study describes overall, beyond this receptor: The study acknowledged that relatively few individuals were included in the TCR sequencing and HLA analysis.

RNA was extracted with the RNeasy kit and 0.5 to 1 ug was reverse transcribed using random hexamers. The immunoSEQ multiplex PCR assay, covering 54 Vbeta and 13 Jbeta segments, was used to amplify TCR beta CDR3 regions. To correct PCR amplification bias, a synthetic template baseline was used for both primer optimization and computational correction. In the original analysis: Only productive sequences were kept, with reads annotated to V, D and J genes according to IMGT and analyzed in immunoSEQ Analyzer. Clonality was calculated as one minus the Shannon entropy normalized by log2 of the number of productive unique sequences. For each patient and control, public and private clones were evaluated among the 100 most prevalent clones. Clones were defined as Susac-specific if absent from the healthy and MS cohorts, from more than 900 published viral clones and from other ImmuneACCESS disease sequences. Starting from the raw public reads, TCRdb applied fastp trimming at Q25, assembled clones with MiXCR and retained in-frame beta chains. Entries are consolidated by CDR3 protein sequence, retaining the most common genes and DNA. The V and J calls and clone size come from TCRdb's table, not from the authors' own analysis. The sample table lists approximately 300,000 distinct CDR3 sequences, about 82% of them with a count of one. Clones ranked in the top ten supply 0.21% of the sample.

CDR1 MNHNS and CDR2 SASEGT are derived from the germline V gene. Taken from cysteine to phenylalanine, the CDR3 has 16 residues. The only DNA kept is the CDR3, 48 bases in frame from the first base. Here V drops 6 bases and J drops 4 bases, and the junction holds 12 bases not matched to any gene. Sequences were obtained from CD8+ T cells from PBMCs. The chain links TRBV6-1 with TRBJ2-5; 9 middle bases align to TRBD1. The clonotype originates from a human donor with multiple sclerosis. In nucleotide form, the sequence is TGTGCCAGCAGGTCCGAATTCGGACAGGGGAGAGAGACCCAGTACTTC. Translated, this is CASRSEFGQGRETQYF.